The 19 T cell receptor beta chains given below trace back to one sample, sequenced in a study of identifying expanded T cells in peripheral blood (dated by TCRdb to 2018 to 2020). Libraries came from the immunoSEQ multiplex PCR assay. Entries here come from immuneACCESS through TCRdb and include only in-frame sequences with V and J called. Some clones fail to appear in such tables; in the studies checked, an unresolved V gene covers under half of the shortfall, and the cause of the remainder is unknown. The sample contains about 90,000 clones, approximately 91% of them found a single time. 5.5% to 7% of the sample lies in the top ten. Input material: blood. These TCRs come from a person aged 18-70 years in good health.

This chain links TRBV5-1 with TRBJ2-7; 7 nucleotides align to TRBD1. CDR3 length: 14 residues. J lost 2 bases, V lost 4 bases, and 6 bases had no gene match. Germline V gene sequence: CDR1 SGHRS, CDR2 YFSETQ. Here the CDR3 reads CASSKTGYTYEQYF. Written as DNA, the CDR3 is TGCGCCAGCAGCAAGACAGGGTACACCTACGAGCAGTACTTC. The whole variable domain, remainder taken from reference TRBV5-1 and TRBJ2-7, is KAGVTQTPRYLIKTRGQQVTLSCSPISGHRSVSWYQQTPGQGLQFLFEYFSETQRNKGNFPGRFSGRQFSNSRSEMNVSTLELGDSALYLCASSKTGYTYEQYFGPGTRLTVT.

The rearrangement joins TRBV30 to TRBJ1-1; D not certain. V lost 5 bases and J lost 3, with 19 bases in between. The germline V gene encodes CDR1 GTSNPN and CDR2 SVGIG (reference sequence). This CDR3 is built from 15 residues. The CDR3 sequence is CAWEGGRDGDTEAFF. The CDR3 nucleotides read TGTGCCTGGGAAGGAGGGAGGGATGGGGACACTGAAGCTTTCTTT.

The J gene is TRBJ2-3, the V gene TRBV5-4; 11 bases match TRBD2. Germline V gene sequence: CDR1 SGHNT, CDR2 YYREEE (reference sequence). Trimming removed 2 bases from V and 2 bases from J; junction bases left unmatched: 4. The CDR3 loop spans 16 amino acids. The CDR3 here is CASSFRLAGYTDTQYF. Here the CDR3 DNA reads TGTGCCAGCAGCTTCAGACTAGCGGGGTACACAGATACGCAGTATTTT.

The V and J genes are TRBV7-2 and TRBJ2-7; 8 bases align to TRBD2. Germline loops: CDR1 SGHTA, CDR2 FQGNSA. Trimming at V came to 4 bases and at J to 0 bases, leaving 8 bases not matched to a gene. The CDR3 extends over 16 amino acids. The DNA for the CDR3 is TGTGCCAGCAGCTCTTCTGCGGGAGGTCCCTCCTACGAGCAGTACTTC. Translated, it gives CASSSSAGGPSYEQYF.

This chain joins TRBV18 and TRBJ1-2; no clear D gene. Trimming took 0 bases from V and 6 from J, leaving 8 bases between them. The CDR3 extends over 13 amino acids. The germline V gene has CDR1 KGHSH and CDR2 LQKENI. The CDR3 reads CASSPPGGHGYTF. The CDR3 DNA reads TGTGCCAGCTCACCACCGGGCGGCCATGGCTACACCTTC.

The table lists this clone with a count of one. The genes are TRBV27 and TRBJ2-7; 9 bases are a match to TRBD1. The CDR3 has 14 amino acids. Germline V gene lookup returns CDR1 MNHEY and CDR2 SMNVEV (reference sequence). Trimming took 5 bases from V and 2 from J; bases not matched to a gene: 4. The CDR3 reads CASSPDRGAYEQYF. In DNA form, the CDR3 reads TGTGCCAGCAGTCCGGACAGGGGCGCCTACGAGCAGTACTTC.

DNA for the CDR3: TGTGCCAGCAGTTTACAGGGGGGGAACACTGAAGCTTTCTTT. Its translation: CASSLQGGNTEAFF. This chain links TRBV27 with TRBJ1-1; 7 nucleotides agree with TRBD1. The trim removed 2 bases at V and 1 base at J, leaving 1 base unmatched. Germline V gives CDR1 MNHEY, CDR2 SMNVEV (reference sequence). The CDR3 runs to 14 residues.

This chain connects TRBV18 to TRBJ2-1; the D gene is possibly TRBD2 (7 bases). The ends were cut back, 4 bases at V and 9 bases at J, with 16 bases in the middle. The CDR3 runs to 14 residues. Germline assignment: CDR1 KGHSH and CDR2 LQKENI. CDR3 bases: TGTGCCAGCTCACATCGAGGGGGGGCTGTTGAGCAGTTCTTC. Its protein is CASSHRGGAVEQFF.

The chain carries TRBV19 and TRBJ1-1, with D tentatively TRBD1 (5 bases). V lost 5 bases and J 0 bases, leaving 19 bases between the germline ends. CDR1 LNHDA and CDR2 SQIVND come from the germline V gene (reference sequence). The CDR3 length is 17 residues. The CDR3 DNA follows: TGTGCCAGTAGTTGGGGTGTCGTACAGGACTTGAACACTGAAGCTTTCTTT. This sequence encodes CASSWGVVQDLNTEAFF. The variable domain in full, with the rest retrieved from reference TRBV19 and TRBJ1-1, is DGGITQSPKYLFRKEGQNVTLSCEQNLNHDAMYWYRQDPGQGLRLIYYSQIVNDFQKGDIAEGYSVSREKKESFPLTVTSAQKNPTAFYLCASSWGVVQDLNTEAFFGQGTRLTVV.

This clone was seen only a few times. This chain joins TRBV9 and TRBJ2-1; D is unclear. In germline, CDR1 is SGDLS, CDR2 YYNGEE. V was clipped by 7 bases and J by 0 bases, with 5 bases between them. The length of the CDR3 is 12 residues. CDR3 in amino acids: CASRSSYNEQFF. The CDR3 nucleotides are TGTGCCAGCCGGAGCTCCTACAATGAGCAGTTCTTC.

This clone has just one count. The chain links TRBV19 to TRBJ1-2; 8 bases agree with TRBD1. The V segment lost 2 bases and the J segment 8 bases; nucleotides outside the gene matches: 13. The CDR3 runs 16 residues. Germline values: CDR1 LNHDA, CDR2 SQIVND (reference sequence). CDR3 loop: CASSISSAGGSRGYTF. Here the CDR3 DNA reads TGTGCCAGTAGTATATCCTCGGCAGGGGGCTCTCGGGGCTACACCTTC.

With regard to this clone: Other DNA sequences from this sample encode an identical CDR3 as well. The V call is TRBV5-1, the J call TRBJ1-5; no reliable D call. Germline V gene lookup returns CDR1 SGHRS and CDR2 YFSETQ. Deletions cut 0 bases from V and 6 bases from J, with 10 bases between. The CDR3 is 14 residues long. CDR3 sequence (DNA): TGCGCCAGCAGCTTGGCCGGTGGGAGTCAGCCCCAGCATTTT. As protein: CASSLAGGSQPQHF.

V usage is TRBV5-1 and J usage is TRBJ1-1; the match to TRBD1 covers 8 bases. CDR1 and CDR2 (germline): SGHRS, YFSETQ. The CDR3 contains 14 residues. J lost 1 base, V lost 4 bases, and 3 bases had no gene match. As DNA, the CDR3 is TGCGCCAGCAGCACCGGGACAGGGAACACTGAAGCTTTCTTT. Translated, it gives CASSTGTGNTEAFF.

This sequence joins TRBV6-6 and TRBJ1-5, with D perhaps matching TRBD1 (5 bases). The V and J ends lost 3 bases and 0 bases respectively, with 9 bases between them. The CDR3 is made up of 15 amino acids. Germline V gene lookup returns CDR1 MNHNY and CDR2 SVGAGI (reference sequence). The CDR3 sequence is CASSYRGVSNQPQHF. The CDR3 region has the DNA TGTGCCAGCAGTTATCGGGGGGTTAGCAATCAGCCCCAGCATTTT.

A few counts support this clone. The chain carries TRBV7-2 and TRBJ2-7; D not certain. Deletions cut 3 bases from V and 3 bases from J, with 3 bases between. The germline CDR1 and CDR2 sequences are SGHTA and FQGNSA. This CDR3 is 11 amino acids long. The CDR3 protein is CASSFSYEQYF. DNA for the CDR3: TGTGCCAGCAGCTTCAGCTACGAGCAGTACTTC.

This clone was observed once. CDR3 DNA sequence: TGTGCCAGCCGGATGACTAGCGGGGGGGCTAGCGGGGAGCTGTTTTTT. Protein product: CASRMTSGGASGELFF. The rearrangement links TRBV27 to TRBJ2-2; 14 nucleotides agree with TRBD2. From germline, CDR1 is MNHEY and CDR2 SMNVEV (reference sequence). The CDR3 has 16 residues. The trim removed 8 bases at V and 7 bases at J, leaving 9 bases unmatched.

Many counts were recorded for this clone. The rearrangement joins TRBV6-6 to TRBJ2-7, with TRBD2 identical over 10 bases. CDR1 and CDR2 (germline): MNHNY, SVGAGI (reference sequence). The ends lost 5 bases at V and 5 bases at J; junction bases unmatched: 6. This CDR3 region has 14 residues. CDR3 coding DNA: TGTGCCAGCAGTCAGGCAGCGGGGGGGAACGAGCAGTACTTC. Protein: CASSQAAGGNEQYF.

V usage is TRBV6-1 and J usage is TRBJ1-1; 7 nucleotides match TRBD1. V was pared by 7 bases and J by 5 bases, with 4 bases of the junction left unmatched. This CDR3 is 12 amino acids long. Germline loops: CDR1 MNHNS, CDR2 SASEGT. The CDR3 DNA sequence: TGTGCCAGCACGGACAGGTGGACTGAAGCTTTCTTT. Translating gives CASTDRWTEAFF.

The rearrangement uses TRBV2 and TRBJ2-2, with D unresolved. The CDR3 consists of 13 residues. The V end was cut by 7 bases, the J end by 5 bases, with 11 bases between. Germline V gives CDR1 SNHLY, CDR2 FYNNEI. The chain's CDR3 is CASTVLGTGELFF. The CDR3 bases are TGTGCCAGCACGGTCTTGGGGACCGGGGAGCTGTTTTTT.